This record concerns one TCR beta chain sequence. Researchers drew on roughly 84 million PBMCs for genomic DNA from unsorted samples. Sequencing was performed with immunoSEQ multiplex PCR; in TCRdb, only in-frame clones are kept and a portion is missing. The profile shows around 500,000 clones, less than 80% of them singletons. The data originate from a study of shared clonotypes between healthy human individuals. This CDR3 comprises 16 residues. CDR1 and CDR2 (germline): SEHNR, FQNEAQ (reference sequence). Trimming took 1 base from V and 0 from J; bases not matched to a gene: 1. V is TRBV7-9 and J is TRBJ2-3, with 10 bases matching TRBD2. The sequencing input was PBMCs. The TCR comes from a woman aged 40 to 55 in good health. Some clones in this sample may be carry-over from other donors' samples. DNA for the CDR3: TGTGCCAGCAGCTTAGGGACTAGCGGTAGCACAGATACGCAGTATTTT. Protein sequence: CASSLGTSGSTDTQYF.